The 5 T cell receptor beta chains listed next were all sequenced from one sample in a study of OX40 agonist ivuxolimab in advanced cancers. The repertoire was sequenced with immunoSEQ multiplex PCR; TCRdb's copy has only in-frame clones and lacks some. The data contain fewer than 85,000 clones, around 86% of them seen just once; the ten biggest clones take up roughly 0.9%. The sequenced sample was CD4+ or CD8+ T cells sorted from blood, obtained in a trial of the OX40 agonist ivuxolimab. The receptors shown here come from an adult with an advanced solid tumor such as melanoma, head and neck, liver or kidney cancer.

This clone has only a few counts. This chain connects TRBV7-9 to TRBJ1-5; D remains ambiguous. CDR1 is SEHNR, CDR2 FQNEAQ, per germline (reference sequence). The CDR3 covers 14 residues. Between the trimmed V and J ends, which lost 1 base and 5 bases, there was a span of 9 bases. The CDR3: CASSLGVGHQPQHF. The CDR3 DNA reads as TGTGCCAGCAGCTTAGGAGTGGGCCATCAGCCCCAGCATTTT.

The chain links TRBV14 to TRBJ2-4, with D unclear. The germline gives CDR1 SGHDN, CDR2 FVKESK. The CDR3 has 13 residues. Between the trimmed V and J ends, which lost 6 bases and 4 bases, there was a span of 10 bases. CDR3 sequence: CASRLAKKNIQYF. In DNA, the CDR3 is TGTGCCAGCAGATTGGCGAAAAAAAACATTCAGTACTTC.

This clone came up once. V and J are TRBV12-5 and TRBJ2-1; no firm D call. Trimming shortened V by 5 bases and J by 0 bases, and 8 bases separated the two germline ends. Germline V lookup: CDR1 LGHNT, CDR2 FRNRAP. CDR3 length equals 14 residues. CDR3 amino acids: CASGVAASYNEQFF. The DNA for the CDR3 is TGTGCTAGTGGTGTCGCGGCCTCCTACAATGAGCAGTTCTTC.

The chain links TRBV6-5 to TRBJ2-7, with 7 bases lining up with TRBD1. CDR3 length: 14 amino acids. The ends lost 2 bases at V and 3 bases at J; junction bases unmatched: 4. Germline CDR1 is MNHEY and CDR2 is SVGAGI. CDR3 in DNA: TGTGCCAGCAGTTACAGGGGGCCGGGCTACGAGCAGTACTTC. Its translation is CASSYRGPGYEQYF.

J is TRBJ1-1 and V is TRBV7-2; possible D gene TRBD1, 6 bases. Germline V gene data show CDR1 as SGHTA and CDR2 as FQGNSA. The V end lost 2 bases, the J end lost 1 base, and 11 bases lay between the germline ends. CDR3 length equals 15 residues. As DNA, the CDR3 is TGTGCCAGCAGCTTAACGCCGGGACAGAACACTGAAGCTTTCTTT. This sequence encodes CASSLTPGQNTEAFF. The whole variable domain, filled in from reference TRBV7-2 and TRBJ1-1, reads GAGVSQSPSNKVTEKGKDVELRCDPISGHTALYWYRQSLGQGLEFLIYFQGNSAPDKSGLPSDRFSAERTGGSVSTLTIQRTQQEDSAVYLCASSLTPGQNTEAFFGQGTRLTVV.